This TCR beta chain was observed in a study of shared clonotypes between healthy human individuals. Study details: The plates for each donor numbered three CD4 naive, three CD4 memory, two CD8 naive and one CD8 memory.

The authors split each subset's genomic DNA evenly across several immunoSEQ plates. TCRdb keeps only in-frame clones here, not all; method: immunoSEQ multiplex PCR. The repertoire holds 2.3 million or so clones, with 80% to 95% as singletons. On this clone: Antigen specificity is unknown.

Broader study findings: Clonotypes shared by all four donors outscored non-shared clonotypes in generation probability. Researchers sampled only blood; tissue repertoires likely differ.

What was sequenced was naive CD4+ T cells from PBMCs. Indicated subset: CD45RA+ positively selected. The sequence was obtained from a man between 18 and 29 years old in good health. Some clones in this sample may be carry-over from other donors' samples.

CDR3 sequence: CASSHPAGGEQFF. DNA for the CDR3: TGTGCCAGCAGCCACCCGGCGGGCGGTGAGCAGTTCTTC. J is TRBJ2-1 and V is TRBV11-2; D possibly corresponds to TRBD2 (5 bases). V was trimmed by 5 bases and J by 9 bases, leaving 14 bases between them. The germline CDR1 and CDR2 sequences are SGHAT and FQNNGV. This CDR3 comprises 13 residues.